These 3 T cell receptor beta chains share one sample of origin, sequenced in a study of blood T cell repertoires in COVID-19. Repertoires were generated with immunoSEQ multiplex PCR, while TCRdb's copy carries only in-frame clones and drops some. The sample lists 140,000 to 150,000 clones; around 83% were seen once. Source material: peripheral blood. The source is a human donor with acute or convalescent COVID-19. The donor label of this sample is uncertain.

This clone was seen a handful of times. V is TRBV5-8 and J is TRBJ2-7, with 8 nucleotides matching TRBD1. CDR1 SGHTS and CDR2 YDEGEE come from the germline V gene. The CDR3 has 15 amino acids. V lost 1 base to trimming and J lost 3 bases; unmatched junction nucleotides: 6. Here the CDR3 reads CASSLSQGAYYEQYF. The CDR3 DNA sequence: TGTGCCAGCAGCTTGAGCCAGGGGGCTTACTACGAGCAGTACTTC.

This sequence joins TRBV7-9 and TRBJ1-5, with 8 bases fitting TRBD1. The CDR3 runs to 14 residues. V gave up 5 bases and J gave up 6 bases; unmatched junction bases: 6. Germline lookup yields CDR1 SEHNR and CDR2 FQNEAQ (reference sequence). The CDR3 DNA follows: TGTGCCAGCAGCGCCGTTCAGGGGGCTCAGCCCCAGCATTTT. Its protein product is CASSAVQGAQPQHF.

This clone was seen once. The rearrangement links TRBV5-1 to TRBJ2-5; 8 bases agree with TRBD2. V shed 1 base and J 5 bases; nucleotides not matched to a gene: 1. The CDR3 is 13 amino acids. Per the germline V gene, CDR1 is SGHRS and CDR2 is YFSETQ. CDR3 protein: CASSLREGETQYF. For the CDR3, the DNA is TGCGCCAGCAGCTTGCGGGAGGGGGAGACCCAGTACTTC. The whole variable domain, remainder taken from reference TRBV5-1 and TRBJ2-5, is KAGVTQTPRYLIKTRGQQVTLSCSPISGHRSVSWYQQTPGQGLQFLFEYFSETQRNKGNFPGRFSGRQFSNSRSEMNVSTLELGDSALYLCASSLREGETQYFGPGTRLLVL.